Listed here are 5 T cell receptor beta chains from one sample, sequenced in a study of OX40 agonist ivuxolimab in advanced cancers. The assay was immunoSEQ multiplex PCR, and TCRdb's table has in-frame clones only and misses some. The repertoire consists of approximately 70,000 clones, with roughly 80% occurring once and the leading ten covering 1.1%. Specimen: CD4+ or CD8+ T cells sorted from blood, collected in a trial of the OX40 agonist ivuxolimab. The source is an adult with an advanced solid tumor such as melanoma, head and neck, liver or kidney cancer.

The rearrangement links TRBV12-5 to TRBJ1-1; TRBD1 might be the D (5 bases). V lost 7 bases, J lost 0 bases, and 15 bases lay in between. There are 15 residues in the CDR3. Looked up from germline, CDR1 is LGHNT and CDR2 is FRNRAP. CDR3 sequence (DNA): TGTGCTAGTGACTCGGGGCTGGGGATGAACACTGAAGCTTTCTTT. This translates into CASDSGLGMNTEAFF.

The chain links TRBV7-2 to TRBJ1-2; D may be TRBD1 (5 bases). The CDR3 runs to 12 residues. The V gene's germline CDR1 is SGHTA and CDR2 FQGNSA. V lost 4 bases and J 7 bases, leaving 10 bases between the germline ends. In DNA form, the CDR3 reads TGTGCCAGCAGCTCTTTGGGGCCTGGCTACACCTTC. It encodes CASSSLGPGYTF.

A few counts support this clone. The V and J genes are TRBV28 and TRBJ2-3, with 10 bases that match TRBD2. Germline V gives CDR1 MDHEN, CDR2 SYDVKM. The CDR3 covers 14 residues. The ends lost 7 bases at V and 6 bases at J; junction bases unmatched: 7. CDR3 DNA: TGTGCCAGCACAGCTAGCGGGGGTTTGGATACGCAGTATTTT. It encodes CASTASGGLDTQYF.

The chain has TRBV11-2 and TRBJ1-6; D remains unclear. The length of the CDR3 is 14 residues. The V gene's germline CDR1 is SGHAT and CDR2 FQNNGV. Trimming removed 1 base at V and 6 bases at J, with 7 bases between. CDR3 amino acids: CASSLGLLNSPLHF. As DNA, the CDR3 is TGTGCCAGCAGCTTAGGTTTACTTAATTCACCCCTCCACTTT.

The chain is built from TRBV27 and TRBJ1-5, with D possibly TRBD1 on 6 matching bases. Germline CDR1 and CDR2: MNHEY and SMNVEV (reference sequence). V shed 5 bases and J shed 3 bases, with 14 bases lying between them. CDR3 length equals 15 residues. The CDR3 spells CASSPQQGNNQPQHF. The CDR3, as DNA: TGTGCCAGCAGTCCCCAACAGGGTAACAATCAGCCCCAGCATTTT.